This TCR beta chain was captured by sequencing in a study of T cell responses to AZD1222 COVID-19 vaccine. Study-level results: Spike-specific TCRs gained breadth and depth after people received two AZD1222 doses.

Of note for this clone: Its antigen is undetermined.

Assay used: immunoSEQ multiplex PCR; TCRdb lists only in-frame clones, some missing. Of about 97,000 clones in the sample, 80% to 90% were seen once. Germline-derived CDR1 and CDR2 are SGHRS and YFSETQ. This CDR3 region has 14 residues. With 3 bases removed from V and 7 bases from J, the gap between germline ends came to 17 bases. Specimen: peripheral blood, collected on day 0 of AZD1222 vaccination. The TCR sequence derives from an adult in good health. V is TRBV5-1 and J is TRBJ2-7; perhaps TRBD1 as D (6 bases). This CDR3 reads CASSSQGPYGEQYF. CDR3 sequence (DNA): TGCGCCAGCAGCTCACAGGGACCGTACGGGGAGCAGTACTTC. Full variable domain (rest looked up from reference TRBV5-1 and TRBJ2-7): KAGVTQTPRYLIKTRGQQVTLSCSPISGHRSVSWYQQTPGQGLQFLFEYFSETQRNKGNFPGRFSGRQFSNSRSEMNVSTLELGDSALYLCASSSQGPYGEQYFGPGTRLTVT.